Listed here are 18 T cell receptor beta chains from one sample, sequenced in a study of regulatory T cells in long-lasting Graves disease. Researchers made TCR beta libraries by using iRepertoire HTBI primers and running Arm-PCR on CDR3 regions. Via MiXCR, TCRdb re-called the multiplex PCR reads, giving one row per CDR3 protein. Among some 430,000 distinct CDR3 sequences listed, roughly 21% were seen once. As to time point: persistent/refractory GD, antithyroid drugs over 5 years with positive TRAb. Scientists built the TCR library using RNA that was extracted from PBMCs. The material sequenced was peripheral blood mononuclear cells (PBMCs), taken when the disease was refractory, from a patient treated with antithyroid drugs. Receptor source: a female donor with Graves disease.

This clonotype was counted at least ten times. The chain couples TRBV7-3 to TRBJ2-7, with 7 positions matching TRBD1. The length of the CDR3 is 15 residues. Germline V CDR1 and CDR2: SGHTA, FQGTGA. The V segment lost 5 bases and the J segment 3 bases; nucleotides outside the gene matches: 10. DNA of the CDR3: TGTGCCAGCAGCAAACTACCGGGACAGAACTACGAGCAGTACTTC. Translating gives CASSKLPGQNYEQYF.

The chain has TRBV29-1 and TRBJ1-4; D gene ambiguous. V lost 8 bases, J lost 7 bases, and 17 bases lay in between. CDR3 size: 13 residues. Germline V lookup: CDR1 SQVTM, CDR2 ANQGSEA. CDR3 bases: TGCAGCACCTCTGGGGAAGGTCTTGAAAAACTGTTTTTT. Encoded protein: CSTSGEGLEKLFF.

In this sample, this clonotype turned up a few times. The chain's CDR3 is CASSLYSLNTNSGELFF. The CDR3 DNA reads TGTGCCAGCAGCTTATATAGTTTGAATACGAATTCCGGGGAGCTGTTTTTT. The rearrangement links TRBV7-6 to TRBJ2-2; D gene ambiguous. The CDR3 is 17 residues long. CDR1 is SGHVS and CDR2 is FNYEAQ in the germline V gene. Between the trimmed V and J ends, which lost 2 bases and 6 bases, there was a span of 19 bases.

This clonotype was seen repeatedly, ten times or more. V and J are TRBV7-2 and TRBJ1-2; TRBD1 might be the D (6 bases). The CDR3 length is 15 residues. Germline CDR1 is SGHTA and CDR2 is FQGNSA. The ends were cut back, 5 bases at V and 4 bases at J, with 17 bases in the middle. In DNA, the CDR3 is TGTGCCAGCAGCCTTTTCGGGGGGCAGGGCTATGGCTACACCTTC. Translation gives CASSLFGGQGYGYTF. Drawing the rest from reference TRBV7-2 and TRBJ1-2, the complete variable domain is GAGVSQSPSNKVTEKGKDVELRCDPISGHTALYWYRQSLGQGLEFLIYFQGNSAPDKSGLPSDRFSAERTGGSVSTLTIQRTQQEDSAVYLCASSLFGGQGYGYTFGSGTRLTVV.

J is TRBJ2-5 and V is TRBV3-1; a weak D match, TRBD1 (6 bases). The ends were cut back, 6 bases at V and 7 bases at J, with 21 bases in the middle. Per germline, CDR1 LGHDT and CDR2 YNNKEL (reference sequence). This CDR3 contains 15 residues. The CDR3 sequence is CASRPGPYRDGTQYF. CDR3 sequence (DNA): TGTGCCAGCAGGCCAGGTCCCTACAGGGATGGGACCCAGTACTTC.

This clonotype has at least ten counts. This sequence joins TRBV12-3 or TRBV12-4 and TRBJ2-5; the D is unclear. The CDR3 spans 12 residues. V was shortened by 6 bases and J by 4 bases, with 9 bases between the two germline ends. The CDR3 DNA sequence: TGTGCCAGCAGCTCCGTTTTAGAGACCCAGTACTTC. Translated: CASSSVLETQYF.

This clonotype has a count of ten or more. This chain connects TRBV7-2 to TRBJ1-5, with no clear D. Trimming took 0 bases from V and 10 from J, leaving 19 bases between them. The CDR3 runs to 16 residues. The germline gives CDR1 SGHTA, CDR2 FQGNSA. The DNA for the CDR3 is TGTGCCAGCAGCTTAGCGCCTGGAACGGGGTATGGACCCCAGCATTTT. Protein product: CASSLAPGTGYGPQHF.

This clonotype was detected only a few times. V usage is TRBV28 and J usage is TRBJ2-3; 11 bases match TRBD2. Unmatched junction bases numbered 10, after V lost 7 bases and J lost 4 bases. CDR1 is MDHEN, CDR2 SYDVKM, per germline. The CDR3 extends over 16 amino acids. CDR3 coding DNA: TGTGCCAGCACCCAATCTAGCGGGAGGTCCTCAGATACGCAGTATTTT. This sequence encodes CASTQSSGRSSDTQYF.

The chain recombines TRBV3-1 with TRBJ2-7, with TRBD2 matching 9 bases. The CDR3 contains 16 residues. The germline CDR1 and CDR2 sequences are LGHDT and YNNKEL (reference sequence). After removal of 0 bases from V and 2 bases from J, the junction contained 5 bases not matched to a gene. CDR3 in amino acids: CASSQEKAGGTYEQYF. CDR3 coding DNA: TGTGCCAGCAGCCAAGAAAAAGCGGGGGGAACCTACGAGCAGTACTTC.

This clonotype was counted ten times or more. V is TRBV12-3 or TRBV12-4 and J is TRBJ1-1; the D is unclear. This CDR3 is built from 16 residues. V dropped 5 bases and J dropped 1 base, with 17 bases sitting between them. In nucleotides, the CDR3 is TGTGCCAGCAGTCCGTCTCCCCCGGCCCCGAACACTGAAGCTTTCTTT. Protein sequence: CASSPSPPAPNTEAFF.

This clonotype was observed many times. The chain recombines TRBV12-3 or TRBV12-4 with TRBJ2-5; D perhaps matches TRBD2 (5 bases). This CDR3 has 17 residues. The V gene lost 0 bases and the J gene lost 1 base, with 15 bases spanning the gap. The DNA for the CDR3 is TGTGCCAGCAGTTTAGCGGTACTAGTGGGCGGCCAAGAGACCCAGTACTTC. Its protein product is CASSLAVLVGGQETQYF.

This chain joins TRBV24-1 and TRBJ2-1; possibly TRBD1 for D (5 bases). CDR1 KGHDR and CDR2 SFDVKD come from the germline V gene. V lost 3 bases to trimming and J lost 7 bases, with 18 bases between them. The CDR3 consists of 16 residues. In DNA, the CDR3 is TGTGCCACCAGTGATCCCAGGCAGGGATTGGGGAATGAGCAGTTCTTC. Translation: CATSDPRQGLGNEQFF.

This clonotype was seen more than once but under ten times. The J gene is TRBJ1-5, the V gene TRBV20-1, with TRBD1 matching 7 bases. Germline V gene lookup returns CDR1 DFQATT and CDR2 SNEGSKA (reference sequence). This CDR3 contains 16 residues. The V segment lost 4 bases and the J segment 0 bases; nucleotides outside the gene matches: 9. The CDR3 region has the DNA TGCAGTGCTACTCTTCGACAGGGCGATAGCAATCAGCCCCAGCATTTT. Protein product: CSATLRQGDSNQPQHF.

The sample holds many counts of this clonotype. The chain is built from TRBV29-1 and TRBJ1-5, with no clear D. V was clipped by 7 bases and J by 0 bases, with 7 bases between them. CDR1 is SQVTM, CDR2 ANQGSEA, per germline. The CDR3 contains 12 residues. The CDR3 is CSAGNSNQPQHF. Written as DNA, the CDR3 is TGCAGCGCTGGTAATAGCAATCAGCCCCAGCATTTT.

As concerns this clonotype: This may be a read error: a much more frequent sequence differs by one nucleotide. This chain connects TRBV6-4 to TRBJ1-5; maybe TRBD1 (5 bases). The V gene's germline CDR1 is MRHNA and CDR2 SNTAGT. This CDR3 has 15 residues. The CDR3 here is CGSSPSEGPDQPQHF. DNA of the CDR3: TGTGGCAGCAGTCCCTCCGAGGGACCGGATCAGCCCCAGCATTTT.

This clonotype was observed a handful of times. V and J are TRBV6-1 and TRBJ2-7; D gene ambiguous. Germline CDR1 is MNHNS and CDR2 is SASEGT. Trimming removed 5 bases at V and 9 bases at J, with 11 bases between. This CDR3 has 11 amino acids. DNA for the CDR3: TGTGCCAGCAGTCACGGACCCCGGCAGTACTTC. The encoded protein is CASSHGPRQYF.

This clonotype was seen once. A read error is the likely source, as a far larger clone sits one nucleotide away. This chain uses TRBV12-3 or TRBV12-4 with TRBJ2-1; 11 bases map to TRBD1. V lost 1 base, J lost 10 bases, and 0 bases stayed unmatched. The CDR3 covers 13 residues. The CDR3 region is CASSLGTGGEQFF. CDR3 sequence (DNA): TGTGCCAGCAGTTTAGGGACAGGGGGCGAGCAGTTCTTC.

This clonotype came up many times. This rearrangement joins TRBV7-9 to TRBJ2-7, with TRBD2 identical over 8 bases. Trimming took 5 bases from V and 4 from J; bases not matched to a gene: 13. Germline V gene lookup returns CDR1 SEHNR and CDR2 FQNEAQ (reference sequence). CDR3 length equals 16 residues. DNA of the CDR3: TGTGCCAGCAGCCGAAACCAGGGAGCGGGGGAATACGAGCAGTACTTC. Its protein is CASSRNQGAGEYEQYF.